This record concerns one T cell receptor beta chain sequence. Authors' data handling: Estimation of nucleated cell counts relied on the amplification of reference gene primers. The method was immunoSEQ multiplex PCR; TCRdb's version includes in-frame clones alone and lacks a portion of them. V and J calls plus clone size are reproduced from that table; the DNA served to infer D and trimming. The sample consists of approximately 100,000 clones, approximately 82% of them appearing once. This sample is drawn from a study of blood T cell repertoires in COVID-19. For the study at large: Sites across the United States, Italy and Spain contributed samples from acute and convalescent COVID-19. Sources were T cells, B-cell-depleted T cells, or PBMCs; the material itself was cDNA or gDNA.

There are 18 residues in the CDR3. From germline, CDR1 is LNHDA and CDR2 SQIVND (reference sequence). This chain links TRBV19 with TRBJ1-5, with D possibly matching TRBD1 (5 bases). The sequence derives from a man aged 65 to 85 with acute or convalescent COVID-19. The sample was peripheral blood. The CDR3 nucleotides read TGTGCTACGATGGGTCAGGGTTTATCTTTTTCCAGCAATCAGCCCCAGCATTTT. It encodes CATMGQGLSFSSNQPQHF.